The TCR beta chain under discussion was sequenced for a study of cytomegalovirus exposure and HLA in healthy donors. Researchers ran the PCR with 60 Vbeta and 13 Jbeta primers. Sequencing used immunoSEQ multiplex PCR; TCRdb keeps in-frame clones, though not all of them. The sample contains roughly 80,000 clones, roughly 80% of which appear only once. Broader study findings: On later analysis, the bulk of CMV-associated TCR beta chains appeared to be HLA-restricted.

V lost 4 bases to trimming and J lost 3 bases; unmatched junction nucleotides: 11. The CDR3 is 17 amino acids. Germline CDR1 LNHDA, CDR2 SQIVND (reference sequence). Notes on this clone: Its antigen remains unidentified.

The chain joins TRBV19 to TRBJ1-1, with 10 positions matching TRBD1. The sequence derives from a male donor in good health and CMV-seronegative. Sequencing input: PBMCs. This CDR3 reads CASSTRQGASSDTEAFF. The CDR3 DNA reads as TGTGCCAGTAGTACTAGACAGGGGGCATCTTCGGACACTGAAGCTTTCTTT.